This record looks at one T cell receptor beta chain sequence and its context. Deletions cut 8 bases from V and 3 bases from J, with 10 bases between. CDR3 length equals 12 residues. Germline V lookup: CDR1 MDHEN, CDR2 SYDVKM. Treg sorting used a CD4+CD25+CD127-/low gate. After constant-region reverse-primer amplification, full-length variable regions underwent semi-nested PCR with Nested Universal Primer A. TCRdb re-analysed the 5' RACE reads in MiXCR, keeping a single row per CDR3 protein. Here the sample spans around 10,000 distinct CDR3 sequences, around 15% being singletons. Sequencing was performed on Tregs sorted from blood. V is TRBV28 and J is TRBJ1-1, with D tentatively TRBD1 (6 bases). This receptor was identified in a female donor with breast cancer. The CDR3 bases are TGTGCCAGCCGGGACACCGACACTGAAGCTTTCTTT. Its protein product is CASRDTDTEAFF.